This entry lists 27 T cell receptor beta chains sequenced from one sample in a study of liver allograft versus peripheral blood T cells. Across the whole study: A comparison was made between T cell receptor repertoires in transplanted livers and those in recipients' peripheral blood.

In TCRdb, the reads were re-called with MiXCR into one record per CDR3 protein. Found here are several thousand distinct CDR3 sequences, roughly 17% of them singletons; the top ten hold roughly 7.5%. All receptors derive from a human patient who had a liver transplant. Some T cells may be the graft donor's.

This clonotype rates as medium-sized (0.01 to 0.1%). The V gene is TRBV6-6, the J gene TRBJ1-2, with 9 bases matching TRBD1. V dropped 4 bases and J dropped 8; count of bases not matched to a gene: 8. Germline V gene lookup returns CDR1 MNHNY and CDR2 SVGAGI (reference sequence). This CDR3 comprises 14 residues. For the CDR3, the DNA is TGTGCCAGCAGTTCCGCGGACAGGGGCAGCGGCTACACCTTC. This translates into CASSSADRGSGYTF.

Concerning this clonotype itself: A much more abundant neighbour one base away suggests this may be a read error. The V call is TRBV10-2, the J call TRBJ1-5, with D possibly TRBD1 on 5 matching bases. The CDR3 consists of 13 residues. Germline V gene sequence: CDR1 WSHSY, CDR2 SAAADI. Here the CDR3 DNA reads TGCACCAGCAGCCCCCAGGGAATTCAGCCCCAGCATTTT. Translating gives CTSSPQGIQPQHF.

This clonotype came up many times. This sequence joins TRBV11-2 and TRBJ1-4; a possible D gene is TRBD1 (5 bases). The length of the CDR3 is 15 residues. Trimming cost V 1 base and J 4 bases, with 10 bases left between them. Germline V gene lookup returns CDR1 SGHAT and CDR2 FQNNGV. The CDR3 bases are TGTGCCAGCAGCTTAGGACAGCTTCTTAATGAAAAACTGTTTTTT. This translates into CASSLGQLLNEKLFF.

This sequence joins TRBV7-2 and TRBJ1-2, with D hard to call. The CDR3 totals 16 residues. Germline V gene data show CDR1 as SGHTA and CDR2 as FQGNSA. Deletions cut 4 bases from V and 0 bases from J, with 15 bases between. The CDR3: CASSSTGPPPNYGYTF. CDR3 bases: TGTGCCAGCAGCTCTACCGGGCCACCTCCTAACTATGGCTACACCTTC.

Details on this clonotype: This may be a read error: a much more frequent sequence differs by one nucleotide. The V call is TRBV19, the J call TRBJ2-3, with D possibly matching TRBD2 (7 bases). Germline CDR1 LNHDA, CDR2 SQIVND (reference sequence). The V end lost 7 bases, the J end lost 9 bases, and 17 bases lay between the germline ends. CDR3 length: 13 residues. CDR3 sequence: CASTSWGGPTQYF. CDR3 sequence (DNA): TGTGCCAGTACCTCGTGGGGGGGCCCGACGCAGTATTTT.

Judged by abundance, this clonotype is medium-sized (0.01 to 0.1%). The V gene is TRBV7-2, the J gene TRBJ1-3, with D uncertain. Trimming took 3 bases from V and 0 from J, leaving 6 bases between them. The CDR3 has 14 residues. Germline V gene data show CDR1 as SGHTA and CDR2 as FQGNSA. The chain's CDR3 is CASSFGSSGNTIYF. CDR3 sequence (DNA): TGTGCCAGCAGCTTCGGGTCCTCTGGAAACACCATATATTTT.

V usage is TRBV20-1 and J usage is TRBJ2-3; no clear D. V was shortened by 0 bases and J by 6 bases, with 10 bases between the two germline ends. The CDR3 contains 13 residues. Germline V gene data show CDR1 as DFQATT and CDR2 as SNEGSKA (reference sequence). The CDR3 is CSARDTPMDTQYF. DNA of the CDR3: TGCAGTGCTAGAGATACTCCTATGGATACGCAGTATTTT.

Relative to its sample, this clonotype is medium-sized (0.01 to 0.1%). The genes are TRBV19 and TRBJ1-1; 7 nucleotides align to TRBD1. Germline V gene sequence: CDR1 LNHDA, CDR2 SQIVND (reference sequence). After removal of 7 bases from V and 11 bases from J, the junction contained 10 bases not matched to a gene. CDR3 length: 12 residues. The CDR3 region has the DNA TGTGCCAGTAACATAGCAGGGGGGGAGGCTTTCTTT. The encoded protein is CASNIAGGEAFF.

About this clonotype itself: A much more abundant neighbour one base away suggests this may be a read error. The gene calls are TRBV20-1 and TRBJ2-2; D could derive from TRBD1 or TRBD2 (6 bases each). V shed 3 bases and J shed 0 bases, with 8 bases lying between them. The CDR3 spans 14 residues. Per the germline V gene, CDR1 is DFQATT and CDR2 is SNEGSKA (reference sequence). The CDR3 here is CSASRGANTGELFF. The CDR3 region has the DNA TGCAGTGCTAGTAGGGGGGCGAACACCGGGGAGCTGTTTTTT.

This clonotype is labeled as medium-sized. The chain couples TRBV20-1 to TRBJ1-6; maybe TRBD1 (6 bases). V dropped 2 bases and J dropped 6 bases, with 8 bases sitting between them. The CDR3 runs to 13 residues. Germline-derived CDR1 and CDR2 are DFQATT and SNEGSKA (reference sequence). The DNA of the CDR3 is TGCAGTGCTAGAATGGACAGTAATTCACCCCTCCACTTT. This encodes CSARMDSNSPLHF.

Ten or more counts support this clonotype. The chain combines TRBV5-5 with TRBJ2-1; 8 bases align to TRBD2. Trimming cost V 2 bases and J 0 bases; bases outside gene matches: 4. The germline CDR1 and CDR2 sequences are SGHKS and YYEKEE (reference sequence). The CDR3 consists of 16 residues. CDR3 residues: CASSFGGGSSYNEQFF. The CDR3 DNA sequence: TGTGCCAGCAGCTTTGGCGGGGGGAGCTCCTACAATGAGCAGTTCTTC.

Many counts were recorded for this clonotype. This chain uses TRBV7-2 with TRBJ1-6; D gene unclear. Germline assignment: CDR1 SGHTA and CDR2 FQGNSA. Trimming stripped 3 bases from V and 10 bases from J, with 13 bases between. This CDR3 is 14 amino acids long. CDR3 nucleotide sequence: TGTGCCAGCAGCTTGGGTCAAGGGTACTCACCCCTCCACTTT. Its translation: CASSLGQGYSPLHF. The variable domain in full, completed from reference TRBV7-2 and TRBJ1-6, reads GAGVSQSPSNKVTEKGKDVELRCDPISGHTALYWYRQSLGQGLEFLIYFQGNSAPDKSGLPSDRFSAERTGGSVSTLTIQRTQQEDSAVYLCASSLGQGYSPLHFGNGTRLTVT.

By share, this clonotype counts as medium-sized (0.01 to 0.1%). This chain connects TRBV19 to TRBJ1-1; D is ambiguous. CDR1 LNHDA and CDR2 SQIVND come from the germline V gene (reference sequence). Between the trimmed V and J ends, which lost 5 bases and 7 bases, there was a span of 14 bases. CDR3 length equals 13 residues. The CDR3 DNA reads TGTGCCAGTAGTCCCCGGCAGGTGTTTGAAGCTTTCTTT. Protein: CASSPRQVFEAFF.

This clonotype was recorded many times. The chain combines TRBV19 with TRBJ2-5, with D perhaps being TRBD1 or TRBD2 (5 bases each). The CDR3 has 16 residues. Trimming shortened V by 2 bases and J by 5 bases, and 18 bases separated the two germline ends. Germline V gives CDR1 LNHDA, CDR2 SQIVND (reference sequence). The CDR3 nucleotides read TGTGCCAGTAGTATATCTCCGAGGGCAGGGAGTGAGACCCAGTACTTC. Translated: CASSISPRAGSETQYF. Drawing the rest from reference TRBV19 and TRBJ2-5, the complete variable domain is DGGITQSPKYLFRKEGQNVTLSCEQNLNHDAMYWYRQDPGQGLRLIYYSQIVNDFQKGDIAEGYSVSREKKESFPLTVTSAQKNPTAFYLCASSISPRAGSETQYFGPGTRLLVL.

This clonotype was counted a few times. The chain is built from TRBV6-5 and TRBJ1-1, with D tentatively TRBD1 (6 bases). This CDR3 comprises 12 residues. Germline lookup yields CDR1 MNHEY and CDR2 SVGAGI. The V end lost 6 bases, the J end lost 8 bases, and 13 bases lay between the germline ends. Written as DNA, the CDR3 is TGTGCCAGCAGCTCAACCGGGACAGAAGCTTTCTTT. The encoded protein is CASSSTGTEAFF.

The chain couples TRBV7-9 to TRBJ2-5; TRBD2 aligns across 7 bases. From germline, CDR1 is SEHNR and CDR2 FQNEAQ (reference sequence). Trimming removed 5 bases from V and 3 bases from J; junction bases left unmatched: 12. This CDR3 has 16 residues. CDR3 sequence (DNA): TGTGCCAGCAGCCCTGGGACTACTATAACAAAAGAGACCCAGTACTTC. Translating it yields CASSPGTTITKETQYF.

This clonotype was recorded only once. It may be a read error: a sequence one base away is much more abundant. This rearrangement joins TRBV7-2 to TRBJ1-2, with 7 bases identical to TRBD1. Germline CDR1 SGHTA, CDR2 FQGNSA. V gave up 5 bases and J gave up 5 bases; unmatched junction bases: 14. The CDR3 sequence is 16 residues long. The CDR3 sequence is CASSQGGIGGAYGYTF. CDR3 bases: TGTGCCAGCAGCCAAGGGGGTATAGGGGGCGCGTATGGCTACACCTTC.

Relative to its sample, this clonotype is medium-sized. This chain connects TRBV19 to TRBJ1-4; TRBD1 aligns across 11 bases. The germline V gene has CDR1 LNHDA and CDR2 SQIVND (reference sequence). The V gene end was trimmed by 7 bases and the J gene end by 7 bases; junction bases not matched to a gene: 5. The CDR3 is made up of 14 amino acids. CDR3 sequence reads: CASTRTGGGEKLFF. CDR3 coding DNA: TGTGCCAGTACCCGGACAGGGGGCGGTGAAAAACTGTTTTTT.

This clonotype was counted only a few times. This chain connects TRBV24-1 to TRBJ1-2; no reliable D call. Per the germline V gene, CDR1 is KGHDR and CDR2 is SFDVKD. V lost 9 bases to trimming and J lost 6 bases, with 10 bases between them. The CDR3 is 11 residues long. CDR3 DNA: TGTGCCACCCCCGCCCTTAATGGCTACACCTTC. Its protein product is CATPALNGYTF.

This clonotype was seen many times. This chain joins TRBV20-1 and TRBJ1-1, with a tentative D call TRBD1 (6 bases). The CDR3 length is 17 residues. The V gene lost 0 bases and the J gene lost 4 bases, with 21 bases spanning the gap. Germline V lookup: CDR1 DFQATT, CDR2 SNEGSKA (reference sequence). The CDR3 DNA reads as TGCAGTGCTAGAGATATAAGGGATCAGGGGCGCCCCACTGAAGCTTTCTTT. Protein product: CSARDIRDQGRPTEAFF.

The gene calls are TRBV5-1 and TRBJ1-2, with D uncertain. The CDR3 consists of 14 residues. Germline lookup yields CDR1 SGHRS and CDR2 YFSETQ. Trimming took off 0 bases at V and 4 bases at J, with 10 bases between the two ends. The CDR3, as DNA: TGCGCCAGCAGCTTGGTTGGGCAGTTCTATGGCTACACCTTC. As protein: CASSLVGQFYGYTF.

This clonotype was counted at least ten times. The genes are TRBV20-1 and TRBJ2-2; D tentatively fits TRBD1 or TRBD2 (6 bases each). The length of the CDR3 is 14 residues. Germline-derived CDR1 and CDR2 are DFQATT and SNEGSKA (reference sequence). With 3 bases removed from V and 4 bases from J, the gap between germline ends came to 12 bases. The CDR3 loop reads CSASRGASTGELFF. The DNA of the CDR3 is TGCAGTGCTAGTAGGGGGGCGAGCACCGGGGAGCTGTTTTTT.

Details on this clonotype: A much larger clone lies a single base off, so this may be a read error. The chain recombines TRBV10-2 with TRBJ2-7; D is uncertain. CDR1 and CDR2 from the germline V gene are WSHSY and SAAADI. The V gene lost 6 bases and the J gene lost 3 bases, with 12 bases spanning the gap. The length of the CDR3 is 13 residues. The CDR3 reads CASRRIELYEQYF. The CDR3 coding sequence is TGCGCCAGCAGACGGATTGAGCTCTACGAGCAGTACTTC.

A single count supports this clonotype. With a much larger clone just one base away, this may be a read error. The chain is built from TRBV19 and TRBJ1-5, with 11 bases aligning to TRBD1. The length of the CDR3 is 16 residues. Germline V gives CDR1 LNHDA, CDR2 SQIVND (reference sequence). V gave up 5 bases and J gave up 8 bases; unmatched junction bases: 11. CDR3 sequence (DNA): TGTGCCAGTAGTGCGCGACGGGGACAGGGGGATAAGCCCCAGCATTTT. Translated, it gives CASSARRGQGDKPQHF.

This clonotype counts as medium-sized. This chain links TRBV29-1 with TRBJ1-2; maybe TRBD1 (5 bases). This CDR3 has 14 residues. Germline lookup yields CDR1 SQVTM and CDR2 ANQGSEA. The ends were cut back, 4 bases at V and 3 bases at J, with 15 bases in the middle. The CDR3 loop is CSVGEQDIDYGYTF. The CDR3 region has the DNA TGCAGCGTTGGGGAACAGGACATCGACTATGGCTACACCTTC.

This clonotype qualifies as medium-sized. The V and J genes are TRBV18 and TRBJ1-2; 7 positions match TRBD1. The CDR3 length is 15 residues. The junction had 9 bases not matched to a gene; V was cut back by 2 bases and J by 6 bases. Germline-derived CDR1 and CDR2 are KGHSH and LQKENI. In DNA form, the CDR3 reads TGTGCCAGCTCACCAGGACAGGAGGGGGACAATGGCTACACCTTC. Protein sequence: CASSPGQEGDNGYTF.

The chain combines TRBV20-1 with TRBJ1-2; D is perhaps TRBD1 (5 bases). The CDR3 extends over 12 amino acids. Germline CDR1 and CDR2: DFQATT and SNEGSKA (reference sequence). V was clipped by 2 bases and J by 9 bases, with 13 bases between them. CDR3 loop: CSARLRGLSYTF. CDR3 DNA sequence: TGCAGTGCTAGACTCCGGGGCCTTAGCTACACCTTC.